A single sample gave rise to the 24 T cell receptor beta chains below, sequenced in a study of T-cell memory formation after mild COVID-19. TCRdb analysed the 5' RACE reads with MiXCR anew, one entry per CDR3 protein. Here the sample spans around 300,000 distinct CDR3 sequences, approximately 14% being singletons. Source material: PBMCs or a T cell subset sorted from them (not recorded which). Receptor source: a man younger than 35 who had mild COVID-19 (a few samples of this study predate the infection). Cell type and time point are not known.

The chain recombines TRBV30 with TRBJ2-5; 7 bases match TRBD2. The germline CDR1 and CDR2 sequences are GTSNPN and SVGIG (reference sequence). The CDR3 spans 13 residues. Trimming cost V 4 bases and J 6 bases; bases outside gene matches: 8. CDR3 residues: CAWMKIAGKTQYF. CDR3 in DNA: TGTGCCTGGATGAAAATAGCGGGCAAGACCCAGTACTTC.

The table lists this clonotype with a few counts. The genes are TRBV6-5 and TRBJ1-3; no clear D gene. The CDR3 is made up of 11 amino acids. V lost 11 bases to trimming and J lost 4 bases, with 9 bases between them. The V gene's germline CDR1 is MNHEY and CDR2 SVGAGI. CDR3 nucleotides: TGTGCCTCCCTGGGGGGAAACACCATATATTTT. This translates into CASLGGNTIYF.

Only a few counts were recorded for this clonotype. The chain joins TRBV3-1 to TRBJ2-7; no clear D gene. V dropped 1 base and J dropped 4 bases, with 14 bases sitting between them. This CDR3 region has 15 residues. Germline assignment: CDR1 LGHDT and CDR2 YNNKEL (reference sequence). The CDR3: CASSQVALLTYEQYF. DNA for the CDR3: TGTGCCAGCAGCCAAGTGGCTCTCCTCACGTACGAGCAGTACTTC.

A few counts support this clonotype. This chain uses TRBV12-3 or TRBV12-4 with TRBJ1-1, with 7 nucleotides matching TRBD1. The length of the CDR3 is 13 residues. V gave up 7 bases and J gave up 2 bases; unmatched junction bases: 4. CDR3 nucleotides: TGTGCCAGCACCGGGACAGAAAACACTGAAGCTTTCTTT. Translated: CASTGTENTEAFF.

DNA of the CDR3: TGCAGTGCTAGAGAGTTTGGGCGGGGGCGCTACAATGAGCAGTTCTTC. It translates to CSAREFGRGRYNEQFF. The rearrangement links TRBV20-1 to TRBJ2-1; D possibly corresponds to TRBD2 (7 bases). From germline, CDR1 is DFQATT and CDR2 SNEGSKA (reference sequence). Between the trimmed V and J ends, which lost 0 bases and 3 bases, there was a span of 15 bases. The CDR3 loop spans 16 amino acids.

The table lists this clonotype with a count of one. The chain links TRBV5-6 to TRBJ1-5, with 9 bases identical to TRBD1. CDR3 length: 14 residues. CDR1 is SGHDT and CDR2 is YYEEEE in the germline V gene. Trimming at V came to 4 bases and at J to 6 bases, leaving 5 bases not matched to a gene. The CDR3 is CASSAGQGFQPQHF. CDR3 sequence (DNA): TGTGCCAGCAGCGCGGGACAGGGTTTTCAGCCCCAGCATTTT.

This clonotype was seen a handful of times. One end of the junction varies from germline; a read error may be responsible. The chain combines TRBV7-2 with TRBJ2-3; 8 positions match TRBD2. This CDR3 region has 13 residues. Germline assignment: CDR1 SGHTA and CDR2 FQGNSA. DNA of the CDR3: TGTGCCAGCAGCTTATATCAGACCCCGGCGGGGGGATTT. Residues: CASSLYQTPAGGF. Combining the CDR3 with reference TRBV7-2 and TRBJ2-3 gives the whole variable domain GAGVSQSPSNKVTEKGKDVELRCDPISGHTALYWYRQSLGQGLEFLIYFQGNSAPDKSGLPSDRFSAERTGGSVSTLTIQRTQQEDSAVYLCASSLYQTPAGGFGPGTRLTVL.

The rearrangement links TRBV5-5 to TRBJ1-1; D may be TRBD1 (5 bases). The V gene's germline CDR1 is SGHKS and CDR2 YYEKEE (reference sequence). CDR3 length: 13 amino acids. V was cut by 5 bases and J by 5 bases, with 13 bases left in between. In DNA form, the CDR3 reads TGTGCCAGCAGTTGGACGGGGGATACTGAAGCTTTCTTT. It is translated as CASSWTGDTEAFF.

This clonotype has only a few counts. The chain couples TRBV2 to TRBJ2-3; no firm D call. The CDR3 is 12 amino acids. Deletions cut 2 bases from V and 8 bases from J, with 8 bases between. The V gene's germline CDR1 is SNHLY and CDR2 FYNNEI. The chain's CDR3 is CASSELEATQYF. CDR3 DNA: TGTGCCAGCAGTGAATTAGAGGCTACGCAGTATTTT.

This clonotype is labeled medium-sized. This chain uses TRBV12-3 or TRBV12-4 with TRBJ1-2; D uncertain. The CDR3 consists of 13 residues. The ends were cut back, 3 bases at V and 8 bases at J, with 13 bases in the middle. The CDR3 sequence: CASSFNSLRGYTF. In nucleotides, the CDR3 is TGTGCCAGCAGTTTTAACAGCTTGAGGGGCTACACCTTC.

This clonotype was seen ten or more times. The J gene is TRBJ2-1, the V gene TRBV5-1; 8 bases fit TRBD1. CDR1 and CDR2 from the germline V gene are SGHRS and YFSETQ. The ends lost 6 bases at V and 3 bases at J; junction bases unmatched: 14. CDR3 length: 17 amino acids. CDR3 nucleotide sequence: TGCGCCAGCACCTTAGAAAGGGTTGGACAGGGCTACAATGAGCAGTTCTTC. It translates to CASTLERVGQGYNEQFF.

This clonotype was observed a few times. The CDR3 protein is CASAPPYADTQYF. The DNA of the CDR3 is TGTGCTAGTGCCCCCCCGTATGCAGATACGCAGTATTTT. The V call is TRBV12-5, the J call TRBJ2-3; no clear D. Trimming stripped 7 bases from V and 4 bases from J, with 12 bases between. There are 13 residues in the CDR3. Germline-derived CDR1 and CDR2 are LGHNT and FRNRAP.

This clonotype came up a few times. The chain joins TRBV20-1 to TRBJ1-5; D remains ambiguous. This CDR3 spans 15 amino acids. V was trimmed by 6 bases and J by 0 bases, leaving 15 bases between them. The germline V gene has CDR1 DFQATT and CDR2 SNEGSKA (reference sequence). The chain's CDR3 is CSAAPTRNSNQPQHF. The CDR3 nucleotides read TGCAGTGCAGCTCCTACACGGAATAGCAATCAGCCCCAGCATTTT.

In DNA, the CDR3 is TGTGCCAGCGCCGGGACTAGCGGGGGGGGAGATACGCAGTATTTT. This translates into CASAGTSGGGDTQYF. This chain uses TRBV7-2 with TRBJ2-3, with 16 bases matching TRBD2. The CDR3 is 15 amino acids. J was trimmed by 5 bases and V by 8 bases; bases with no gene match: 4. Germline V gene data show CDR1 as SGHTA and CDR2 as FQGNSA.

J is TRBJ1-2 and V is TRBV7-9; 10 bases match TRBD1. The CDR3 length is 15 residues. Germline V gives CDR1 SEHNR, CDR2 FQNEAQ (reference sequence). V lost 1 base to trimming and J lost 8 bases; unmatched junction nucleotides: 7. CDR3 region: CASSLGQGAHGGYTF. Here the CDR3 DNA reads TGTGCCAGCAGCTTAGGACAGGGGGCGCACGGGGGCTACACCTTC. Full variable domain (missing parts from reference TRBV7-9 and TRBJ1-2): DTGVSQNPRHKITKRGQNVTFRCDPISEHNRLYWYRQTLGQGPEFLTYFQNEAQLEKSRLLSDRFSAERPKGSFSTLEIQRTEQGDSAMYLCASSLGQGAHGGYTFGSGTRLTVV.

This clonotype was detected many times. The rearrangement joins TRBV7-6 to TRBJ2-1; D is ambiguous. CDR1 is SGHVS and CDR2 is FNYEAQ in the germline V gene. This CDR3 spans 12 amino acids. Trimming pared 5 bases from V and 6 bases from J, leaving 8 bases between. The DNA of the CDR3 is TGTGCCAGCAGCCGACTTGCCAATGAGCAGTTCTTC. Translated, it gives CASSRLANEQFF.

CDR3 DNA sequence: TGTGCCAGCAGCGCCCCCTCCTCAAAGCAGCCCCAGCATTTT. It codes for CASSAPSSKQPQHF. The V call is TRBV7-9, the J call TRBJ1-5; unclear D gene. The V end lost 5 bases, the J end lost 7 bases, and 15 bases lay between the germline ends. Per the germline V gene, CDR1 is SEHNR and CDR2 is FQNEAQ (reference sequence). This CDR3 comprises 14 residues. The full variable domain, with the rest looked up from reference TRBV7-9 and TRBJ1-5, is DTGVSQNPRHKITKRGQNVTFRCDPISEHNRLYWYRQTLGQGPEFLTYFQNEAQLEKSRLLSDRFSAERPKGSFSTLEIQRTEQGDSAMYLCASSAPSSKQPQHFGDGTRLSIL.

The chain is built from TRBV7-9 and TRBJ2-7, with D perhaps matching TRBD1 (5 bases). The CDR3 sequence is 13 residues long. V dropped 5 bases and J dropped 6 bases, with 14 bases sitting between them. Per the germline V gene, CDR1 is SEHNR and CDR2 is FQNEAQ (reference sequence). CDR3: CASSPPPGSEQYF. In DNA, the CDR3 is TGTGCCAGCAGCCCCCCCCCAGGGTCCGAGCAGTACTTC. Based on the CDR3 plus reference TRBV7-9 and TRBJ2-7, the full variable domain is DTGVSQNPRHKITKRGQNVTFRCDPISEHNRLYWYRQTLGQGPEFLTYFQNEAQLEKSRLLSDRFSAERPKGSFSTLEIQRTEQGDSAMYLCASSPPPGSEQYFGPGTRLTVT.

This clonotype showed up just once. The rearrangement links TRBV28 to TRBJ1-1; 7 bases align to TRBD1. Looked up from germline, CDR1 is MDHEN and CDR2 is SYDVKM. V lost 5 bases, J lost 5 bases, and 5 bases stayed unmatched. The CDR3 spans 13 residues. The DNA of the CDR3 is TGTGCCAGCAGTCCCTCGACAGGGACTGAAGCTTTCTTT. This encodes CASSPSTGTEAFF.

This clonotype was detected only a few times. This rearrangement joins TRBV23-1 to TRBJ2-2; no definite D call. TRBV23-1 is an ORF; its function is uncertain. V was trimmed by 0 bases and J by 0 bases, leaving 14 bases between them. The CDR3 sequence is 18 residues long. For the CDR3, the DNA is TGCGCCAGCAGTCAATCACAAGCACCAACCGCGAACACCGGGGAGCTGTTTTTT. Translation: CASSQSQAPTANTGELFF.

The V and J genes are TRBV6-5 and TRBJ1-2; 10 bases are shared with TRBD1. CDR1 is MNHEY and CDR2 is SVGAGI in the germline V gene. V shed 4 bases and J 3 bases; nucleotides not matched to a gene: 5. CDR3 length equals 15 residues. The CDR3 DNA reads TGTGCCAGCAGTTCCGAAGGGACAGGGGACTATGGCTACACCTTC. Its translation: CASSSEGTGDYGYTF.

This clonotype was observed many times. The chain uses TRBV6-5 and TRBJ1-1; TRBD1 agrees at 7 bases. The V segment lost 5 bases and the J segment 6 bases; nucleotides outside the gene matches: 3. Germline loops: CDR1 MNHEY, CDR2 SVGAGI. The CDR3 has 12 residues. CDR3 in amino acids: CASSQDRAEAFF. CDR3 coding DNA: TGTGCCAGCAGTCAAGACAGGGCTGAAGCTTTCTTT.

The chain carries TRBV7-9 and TRBJ1-1; no clear D gene. The CDR3 is made up of 14 amino acids. The germline CDR1 and CDR2 sequences are SEHNR and FQNEAQ (reference sequence). Trimming cost V 1 base and J 6 bases, with 12 bases left between them. In DNA, the CDR3 is TGTGCCAGCAGCTTAGGGTCTGAGTCGGCTGAAGCTTTCTTT. This codes for CASSLGSESAEAFF.

This clonotype was found a few times. The chain joins TRBV19 to TRBJ1-5; 7 positions agree with TRBD1. Germline V CDR1 and CDR2: LNHDA, SQIVND (reference sequence). The CDR3 has 14 amino acids. Trimming removed 2 bases from V and 6 bases from J; junction bases left unmatched: 4. CDR3 nucleotides: TGTGCCAGTAGTATAAGCCAGGGGGTTCAGCCCCAGCATTTT. Its translation: CASSISQGVQPQHF.